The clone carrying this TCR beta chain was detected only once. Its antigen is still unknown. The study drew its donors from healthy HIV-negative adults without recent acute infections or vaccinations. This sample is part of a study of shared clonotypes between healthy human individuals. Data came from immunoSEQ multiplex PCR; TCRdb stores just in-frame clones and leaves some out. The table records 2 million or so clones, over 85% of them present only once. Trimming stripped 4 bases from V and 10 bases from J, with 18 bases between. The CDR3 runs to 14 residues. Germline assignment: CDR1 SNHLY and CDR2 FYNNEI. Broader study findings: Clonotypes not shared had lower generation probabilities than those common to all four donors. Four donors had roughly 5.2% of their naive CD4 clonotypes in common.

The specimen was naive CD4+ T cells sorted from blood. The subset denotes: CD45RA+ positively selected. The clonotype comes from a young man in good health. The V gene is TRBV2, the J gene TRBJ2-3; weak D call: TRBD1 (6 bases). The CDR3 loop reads CASSGDGRGNAQYF. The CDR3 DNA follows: TGTGCCAGCAGTGGAGATGGAAGGGGGAACGCGCAGTATTTT.